This TCR beta chain was sequenced during a study of cytomegalovirus exposure and HLA in healthy donors (dated by TCRdb to 2015 to 2018). Regarding the study in general: An earlier analysis of 550 to 700 of the donors reported about 250 Gb of sequence data and some 120 million unique TCR beta sequences from around 200 million T cells. An early release that covered 640 HLA-typed donors contained approximately 300 gigabases of sequencing data and 80 million or so unique TCR sequences. Of the roughly 390 genotyped donors, less than 85% were placed in the genetic ancestry cluster associated with self-reported Caucasian donors. The study was designed to test whether signatures of past pathogen exposure could be identified by cataloging public T cell receptors. Using immunosequencing, the study profiled T cell repertoires from 500 to 800 subjects and related those repertoires to cytomegalovirus serostatus. In addition to the first cohort of around 670 subjects, a separate validation cohort of 120 different subjects was used. To predict cytomegalovirus infection status, the study brought together high-throughput TCR immunosequencing, statistical association of individual TCRs with disease status, and machine learning. To study patterns of TCR occurrence, a later analysis re-analyzed previously published TCR beta repertoires from around 660 donors and added high-resolution HLA genotyping. Rather than using new phenotypic data, the later analysis identified candidate immune exposures from TCR beta sequences and from how often those sequences occurred across donors. In an earlier analysis of roughly 580 of the donors, high-throughput TCR beta sequencing was used to judge whether each TCR beta V gene segment behaved as functional or pseudogenic. Donor age, sex, ethnicity and CMV serostatus were compiled alongside the repertoire data. Genome-wide SNP genotypes for about 65% of the roughly 670 donors were used in a later genetic analysis, which treated that subset as a discovery cohort. Every repertoire in the discovery cohort had been generated on one and the same sequencing platform. HLA typing covered class I and class II loci at four-digit resolution. Typing coverage differed by locus: A, B, C, DRB1 and DQB1 were typed in about 620-640 donors, DQA1 in 522, DPA1 in approximately 610, and DPB1 in 450 to 490. Because of strong linkage in the cohort, four or five DR-DQ haplotypes were treated as single units for association and clustering. Among approximately 370 genotyped donors of the cohort, an average of around 250,000 unique TCR beta nucleotide sequences was sequenced per donor, of which approximately 18% were non-productive. Overall study results and their limits: According to a later analysis, TCR association rates differed among HLA loci, with DRB1 alleles showing the most associated TCRs and HLA-C alleles showing the fewest. Immune exposure information for the cohort was limited to CMV serostatus. A later analysis associated about 17,000 TCR beta sequences with specific HLA alleles at a false discovery rate of 0.05. In vitro tests confirmed that a few of the cytomegalovirus-associated TCR beta chains recognize cytomegalovirus antigens. A further reported finding was that TCR beta sequences accurately predicted the HLA-A and HLA-B alleles for most subjects in the first cohort. It was suggested by the authors that the approach could potentially be generalized to other disease states and immunological phenotypes. V-gene and J-gene trimming of TCR beta chains was associated with a missense DCLRE1C variant in a later genetic analysis, and the association was replicated in an independent cohort. In a later analysis, most CMV-associated TCR beta chains were found to appear HLA-restricted, with HLA associations seemingly driven largely by CMV exposure. A later genetic analysis reported fewer N-insertions in productive TCRs among donors in an Asian-associated ancestry cluster than the roughly 700-donor mean. A group of highly shared sequence variants was considered likely to be a technical artifact of the sequencing pipeline. When HLA alleles, especially DR and DQ, strongly co-occurred, attributing TCR associations to individual alleles was difficult. Cytomegalovirus status was reported to be diagnosed by the classifier with high specificity and sensitivity in both the original and validation cohorts. This cohort had only TCR beta chains sequenced, and the lack of alpha or paired-chain data limited which features could be detected. HLA typing was unavailable for some donors at each locus, so association tests used only the typed subset. A later analysis found that HLA-associated TCR beta chains were more clonally expanded and had lower generation probabilities than equally common non-associated chains. Because counts were too low, seventeen rarely observed V segments, including chromosome 9 orphons, were excluded from the earlier analysis of around 640 of the donors. Roughly uniform sequencing depth across donors was assumed in presence/absence analyses, although this assumption may not hold. Broadly in line with IMGT annotations, most TCR beta V segments showed up in productive rearrangements about 90% or about 30% of the time in an earlier analysis of 587 of the donors. While some public TCRs were present in many individuals, most TCR sequences turned up only very rarely across donors. The study listed over 150 TCR beta chains as associated with cytomegalovirus. According to a later analysis, parvovirus B19, influenza, CMV and Epstein-Barr virus appeared linked to several top co-occurrence clusters. Linkage disequilibrium might explain the correlated functional status among segregating V segments, but an unknown experimental factor could not be excluded.

With respect to this clone: Its antigen is currently not known. The record has no base qualities; no much larger clone is one base away.

The library was built by means of the immunoSEQ multiplex PCR assay. A mixture of 60 forward primers for TCR Vbeta segments and 13 reverse primers for TCR Jbeta segments was used in the multiplex PCR. The CDR3 region of rearranged TCR beta genes was amplified from genomic DNA with a multiplex PCR assay. The amplified TCR beta libraries were sequenced on the Illumina HiSeq System as 87-base-pair reads. Turning to the authors' computational methods: In a later analysis, tens of millions of unique TCR beta chains were counted across the roughly 670 repertoires, and about 10 million of these chains were shared by at least two donors. Raw reads were error-corrected and collapsed into unique sequences by a nearest-neighbor algorithm in which closely related sequences were merged to remove PCR and sequencing errors. V, D and J gene segments were assigned by aligning CDR3 sequences to IMGT reference sequences. Each retained sequence needed at least a six-nucleotide match to both a V gene segment and a J gene segment. A rearrangement counted as productive if the CDR3 had no stop codons and remained in frame with V and J, and every other rearrangement counted as non-productive. CDR3 was defined by IMGT convention, running from the second conserved V-encoded cysteine to the conserved J-encoded phenylalanine. The earlier analysis of 500 to 650 of the donors excluded any sequence lacking an unambiguous match to a single V gene segment. In an earlier analysis of approximately 550 of the donors, V segments were called functional above 56.7% productive rearrangements and were called segregating when the between-donor standard deviation exceeded 5%. To diagnose cytomegalovirus status from the catalog of TCR beta chain sequences, a statistical classification framework was built. In a later analysis, TCR nucleotide sequences were compared against IMGT/GENE-DB human TR gene sequences so that V and J genes could be assigned. Using the TCRdist pipeline, a later analysis assigned CDR3 sequences along with most-parsimonious VDJ recombination scenarios. A later analysis defined each TCR beta chain by its CDR3 amino acid sequence plus V-gene family, and excluded reads lacking a unique V-gene family. In a later analysis, several hundred highly shared, low-generation-probability nucleotide sequences were removed to address suspected cross-contamination and a sequencing artifact. In a later analysis, a clonal expansion index for each public chain was calculated from normalized within-repertoire ranks of inferred template counts. In a later analysis, generation probabilities were computed with a VDJ recombination model fitted to out-of-frame rearrangements, and the resulting probabilities were checked against IGoR. A later analysis scored TCR-TCR, TCR-HLA and TCR-CMV co-occurrence with hypergeometric tests, applying a repertoire-size bias correction to TCR pairs. A later analysis estimated false discovery rates by permuting HLA or CMV assignments 20 times. In a later analysis, co-occurring TCRs were grouped using DBSCAN, and TCRdist sequence similarity was added for clustering within HLA-allele-positive subsets. Repertoires with fewer than 30,000 or more than 120,000 public chains were left out of co-occurrence clustering, as were five repertoires with anomalous nucleotide sharing. TCRdb took this table from immuneACCESS and kept in-frame rearrangements with V and J called. Such tables lack part of the clones; where checked against another copy, unresolved V genes explain under half of the gap, and the rest is unexplained. The V and J calls and the clone size are those of that table, but D and trimming were determined from the DNA. In all, the sample holds around 180,000 clones, and over 80% of those were seen once. The top ten constitute 0.95% to 1.5% of the sample.

In total, roughly 670 healthy bone marrow donors made up the cohort. At the time of sampling, all cohort members were nominally healthy, though unrecorded immune exposures were likely present. The donor tested CMV seronegative and was one of the 352 seronegative cohort members. A peripheral blood sample was collected from each donor, and TCR beta sequencing was performed on peripheral blood mononuclear cells. The Qiagen DNeasy Blood Extraction Kit was used to extract genomic DNA from the blood cell samples. The source material was PBMCs. The origin of this receptor is a boy aged 2-15 years in good health and CMV-seronegative.

CDR3 protein: CAWSVRSKRGGPLAYEQYV. The sequenced DNA: TGTGCCTGGAGTGTACGGTCAAAGCGGGGGGGACCCTTGGCCTACGAGCAGTACGTC. The receptor chain draws on TRBV30 and TRBJ2-7, and TRBD2 matches 10 of the central bases. The germline V gene encodes CDR1 GTSNPN and CDR2 SVGIG (reference sequence). From the cysteine through the valine, the CDR3 covers 19 amino acids. The CDR3 DNA has 57 bases and is translated from base 1. After removal of 0 bases from V and 2 bases from J, the junction retains 16 bases not matched to a gene.